These 27 T cell receptor beta chains originate from one sample sequenced in a study of early T cells in non-severe SARS-CoV-2 infection. TCRdb ran MiXCR on the 5' RACE reads and lists one entry per CDR3 protein. The sample shows roughly 20,000 distinct CDR3 sequences, under 7.5% of them seen only once. Sequenced: whole blood. These receptors came from an adult who was a healthcare worker with PCR-confirmed SARS-CoV-2 infection or an uninfected control (not recorded which).

This clonotype was observed at least ten times. For the CDR3, the DNA is TGTGCCACCGTAAGGACAGCCAGTTCGAGCTCCTACAATGAGCAGTTCTTC. Translated: CATVRTASSSSYNEQFF. The gene calls are TRBV6-1 and TRBJ2-1; D is perhaps TRBD1 (6 bases). The CDR3 totals 17 residues. The V gene lost 10 bases and the J gene lost 0 bases, with 22 bases spanning the gap. Germline V gene sequence: CDR1 MNHNS, CDR2 SASEGT.

This clonotype was recorded at least ten times. This chain uses TRBV5-3 with TRBJ1-5; TRBD1 might be the D (5 bases). TRBV5-3 is an ORF; its function is uncertain. The CDR3 totals 14 residues. V was clipped by 1 base and J by 7 bases, with 12 bases between them. Here the CDR3 DNA reads TGTGCCAGAAGCTTGAATCGCGGGGGACAGCCCCAGCATTTT. Its protein is CARSLNRGGQPQHF.

Concerning this clonotype itself: This sequence may be a read error, since a much larger clone differs from it by one base. V and J are TRBV12-3 or TRBV12-4 and TRBJ2-7; 7 nucleotides line up with TRBD2. The CDR3 consists of 14 residues. CDR3: CASSSSGLTYDQYF. The CDR3 DNA sequence: TGTGCCAGCAGTTCTAGCGGTTTGACCTACGATCAGTACTTC.

This clonotype was seen more than once but under ten times. CDR3 residues: CASSQSFPADTQYF. The CDR3 DNA reads TGTGCCAGCAGCCAGTCATTCCCGGCAGATACGCAGTATTTT. V is TRBV21-1 and J is TRBJ2-3; TRBD1 is the table's D call and was not checked against the DNA. TRBV21-1 is a pseudogene. The CDR3 has 14 amino acids.

This clonotype was seen ten or more times. The CDR3 DNA follows: TGTGCCAGCTTCCACTCCGGAGGAACCTATGGCTACACCTTC. Encoded protein: CASFHSGGTYGYTF. The V and J genes are TRBV11-2 and TRBJ1-2; no reliable D call. This CDR3 is built from 14 residues. Per the germline V gene, CDR1 is SGHAT and CDR2 is FQNNGV. Trimming pared 8 bases from V and 4 bases from J, leaving 17 bases between. The full variable domain, rest sourced from reference TRBV11-2 and TRBJ1-2, is EAGVAQSPRYKIIEKRQSVAFWCNPISGHATLYWYQQILGQGPKLLIQFQNNGVVDDSQLPKDRFSAERLKGVDSTLKIQPAKLEDSAVYLCASFHSGGTYGYTFGSGTRLTVV.

The sample holds many counts of this clonotype. The chain joins TRBV28 to TRBJ2-7; the match to TRBD2 covers 13 bases. CDR3 size: 15 residues. V was pared by 3 bases and J by 5 bases, with 4 bases of the junction left unmatched. The germline V gene has CDR1 MDHEN and CDR2 SYDVKM. CDR3 amino acids: CASSFGTSGINEQYF. For the CDR3, the DNA is TGTGCCAGCAGTTTTGGGACTAGCGGGATCAACGAGCAGTACTTC.

This clonotype was seen more than once but under ten times. CDR3 coding DNA: TGCAGTGCTAGCTTGGCGGGAGGGCTGGAAAACATTCAGTACTTC. Translated, it gives CSASLAGGLENIQYF. The gene calls are TRBV20-1 and TRBJ2-4, with 9 bases identical to TRBD2. Germline values: CDR1 DFQATT, CDR2 SNEGSKA (reference sequence). Germline trimming cut 3 bases from V and 5 bases from J; bases unmatched to any gene: 8. The CDR3 totals 15 residues.

Ten or more counts support this clonotype. The chain employs TRBV5-4 and TRBJ1-2, with TRBD1 matching over 8 bases. Germline assignment: CDR1 SGHNT and CDR2 YYREEE (reference sequence). V was clipped by 4 bases and J by 8 bases; unmatched bases: 10. This CDR3 region has 14 residues. CDR3 DNA sequence: TGTGCCAGCAGCCCGGGACAGGTCTTTTTGGGCTACACCTTC. Translated, it gives CASSPGQVFLGYTF.

This clonotype has just a few counts. This chain connects TRBV14 to TRBJ1-2; D gene uncertain. From germline, CDR1 is SGHDN and CDR2 FVKESK. This CDR3 contains 16 residues. V was trimmed by 0 bases and J by 4 bases, leaving 15 bases between them. Here the CDR3 DNA reads TGTGCCAGCAGCCAAGAGGCAGGCTCCTGGTCCTATGGCTACACCTTC. Protein product: CASSQEAGSWSYGYTF.

This clonotype was counted ten times or more. This rearrangement joins TRBV3-1 to TRBJ2-5; TRBD1 or TRBD2 may be the D gene (6 bases each). V was trimmed by 0 bases and J by 7 bases, leaving 15 bases between them. CDR1 is LGHDT and CDR2 is YNNKEL in the germline V gene (reference sequence). This CDR3 region has 15 residues. In nucleotides, the CDR3 is TGTGCCAGCAGCCAAGATGGAATGAGGGGGGCGACCCAGTACTTC. Amino acids: CASSQDGMRGATQYF.

This clonotype was observed many times. The chain combines TRBV29-1 with TRBJ2-1, with TRBD1 matching over 7 bases. The CDR3 length is 15 residues. J was trimmed by 0 bases and V by 6 bases; bases with no gene match: 8. CDR1 is SQVTM and CDR2 is ANQGSEA in the germline V gene. The CDR3 coding sequence is TGCAGCGTGCCCCGACAGGGTAGCTCCTACAATGAGCAGTTCTTC. Translated: CSVPRQGSSYNEQFF.

This clonotype occurred a few times. CDR3 bases: TGTGCCAGCAGCACCCCGGCGGCAATCCAAGAGACCCAGTACTTC. This codes for CASSTPAAIQETQYF. This sequence joins TRBV11-2 and TRBJ2-5; no clear D gene. V lost 5 bases, J lost 1 base, and 14 bases lay in between. CDR1 is SGHAT and CDR2 is FQNNGV in the germline V gene. The CDR3 length is 15 residues.

This clonotype was counted many times. This chain links TRBV6-1 with TRBJ2-1, with 9 nucleotides matching TRBD1. The germline V gene has CDR1 MNHNS and CDR2 SASEGT. CDR3 length equals 15 residues. The V gene end was trimmed by 2 bases and the J gene end by 10 bases; junction bases not matched to a gene: 9. For the CDR3, the DNA is TGTGCCAGCAGTGAACTGGAGGACAGGGGTCCGGAGCAGTTCTTC. This gives the protein CASSELEDRGPEQFF.

In this sample, this clonotype turned up many times. The rearrangement links TRBV12-3 or TRBV12-4 to TRBJ1-4, with a tentative D call TRBD1 (5 bases). V was trimmed by 5 bases and J by 4 bases, leaving 8 bases between them. This CDR3 has 13 residues. CDR3 loop: CASSDSNNEKLFF. The CDR3 bases are TGTGCCAGCAGTGACAGTAATAATGAAAAACTGTTTTTT.

This clonotype was found many times. The chain carries TRBV5-8 and TRBJ2-1; the D gene is possibly TRBD2 (5 bases). Trimming pared 0 bases from V and 5 bases from J, leaving 18 bases between. Germline CDR1 and CDR2: SGHTS and YDEGEE. The CDR3 length is 17 residues. CDR3 sequence reads: CASSLVSKLGLDNEQFF. In nucleotides, the CDR3 is TGTGCCAGCAGCTTGGTATCTAAACTAGGACTGGACAATGAGCAGTTCTTC.

The sample holds many counts of this clonotype. This chain connects TRBV19 to TRBJ2-7; D possibly uses TRBD1 or TRBD2 (5 bases each). Trimming removed 8 bases from V and 5 bases from J, with 16 bases in between. Germline values: CDR1 LNHDA, CDR2 SQIVND (reference sequence). The CDR3 runs 13 residues. The CDR3 region has the DNA TGTGCCAGTGGGACGGGAATGTGGAACGAGCAGTACTTC. Translation gives CASGTGMWNEQYF.

The chain links TRBV7-9 to TRBJ2-5; no clear D. CDR3 size: 11 residues. Germline V lookup: CDR1 SEHNR, CDR2 FQNEAQ (reference sequence). V was pared by 5 bases and J by 5 bases, with 6 bases between. In nucleotides, the CDR3 is TGTGCCAGCAGCGCGGTGGAGACCCAGTACTTC. Translated, it gives CASSAVETQYF.

This clonotype appeared many times. The chain has TRBV19 and TRBJ2-7, with D maybe TRBD2 (5 bases). The V gene's germline CDR1 is LNHDA and CDR2 SQIVND (reference sequence). CDR3 length: 12 residues. V dropped 3 bases and J dropped 7 bases, with 10 bases sitting between them. CDR3 sequence (DNA): TGTGCCAGTAGTATCCCACCGGGGGAGCAGTACTTC. Protein product: CASSIPPGEQYF.

This clonotype is judged medium-sized. J is TRBJ1-3 and V is TRBV10-2, with D uncertain. CDR1 is WSHSY, CDR2 SAAADI, per germline. Trimming took off 7 bases at V and 2 bases at J, with 9 bases between the two ends. The CDR3 spans 13 residues. CDR3 in amino acids: CASMRTAGNTIYF. The CDR3 coding sequence is TGCGCCAGCATGAGGACCGCTGGAAACACCATATATTTT.

In this sample, this clonotype turned up many times. As DNA, the CDR3 is TGTGCCAGCAGGGGGGGGACTAGCGACCTCAATGAGCAGTTCTTC. Amino acids: CASRGGTSDLNEQFF. V and J are TRBV6-5 and TRBJ2-1, with 10 bases aligning to TRBD2. The CDR3 is 15 amino acids. Germline V lookup: CDR1 MNHEY, CDR2 SVGAGI. After removal of 6 bases from V and 6 bases from J, the junction contained 8 bases not matched to a gene.

This clonotype was observed at least ten times. The chain uses TRBV21-1 and TRBJ1-1; TRBD1 is the table's D call, not checked against the DNA. TRBV21-1 is reported as a pseudogene. CDR3 length equals 17 residues. In DNA form, the CDR3 reads TGTGCCAGCAGCCCCCCTCGGCGAGGACAGGGGGCCCCTGAAGCTTTCTTT. Protein: CASSPPRRGQGAPEAFF.

This clonotype was observed at least ten times. The chain couples TRBV18 to TRBJ2-1; 10 bases line up with TRBD2. The CDR3 covers 15 residues. Germline lookup yields CDR1 KGHSH and CDR2 LQKENI. J gave up 1 base and V 6 bases, and 3 bases lay outside the gene matches. The chain's CDR3 is CASSRTSGSYNEQFF. The CDR3 DNA sequence: TGTGCCAGCTCTCGGACTAGCGGATCCTACAATGAGCAGTTCTTC.

V gene TRBV30 combines with J gene TRBJ1-5; 8 nucleotides line up with TRBD1. Looked up from germline, CDR1 is GTSNPN and CDR2 is SVGIG (reference sequence). This CDR3 is built from 13 residues. J was trimmed by 9 bases and V by 3 bases; bases with no gene match: 7. CDR3 in amino acids: CAWRPGGLGPQHF. CDR3 in DNA: TGTGCCTGGAGACCAGGGGGCTTAGGGCCCCAGCATTTT.

This clonotype turned up a few times. The chain recombines TRBV6-5 with TRBJ2-7; possibly TRBD1 for D (5 bases). There are 14 residues in the CDR3. V was shortened by 2 bases and J by 4 bases, with 12 bases between the two germline ends. Per germline, CDR1 MNHEY and CDR2 SVGAGI. The CDR3 region has the DNA TGTGCCAGCAGTTACAGGGGCCCCTCGTACGAGCAGTACTTC. Its translation: CASSYRGPSYEQYF.

In its sample, this clonotype was seen many times. This sequence joins TRBV6-2 or TRBV6-3 and TRBJ2-7; D may correspond to TRBD1 or TRBD2 (5 bases each). V gave up 4 bases and J gave up 2 bases, with 9 bases separating them. This CDR3 is built from 13 residues. Germline V gene sequence: CDR1 MNHEY, CDR2 SVGEGT. The CDR3 sequence: CASSWDRAYEQYF. The CDR3 DNA is TGTGCCAGCAGTTGGGACCGGGCCTACGAGCAGTACTTC.

This clonotype was counted ten times or more. V is TRBV28 and J is TRBJ2-6; TRBD2 aligns across 7 bases. Germline loops: CDR1 MDHEN, CDR2 SYDVKM. V lost 6 bases, J lost 1 base, and 6 bases stayed unmatched. The length of the CDR3 is 16 residues. CDR3 protein: CASSSGGLSGANVLTF. In nucleotides, the CDR3 is TGTGCCAGCAGCTCGGGGGGTTTATCTGGGGCCAACGTCCTGACTTTC.

The chain combines TRBV4-2 with TRBJ1-2, with 7 bases matching TRBD1. This CDR3 region has 15 residues. Trimming at V came to 4 bases and at J to 4 bases, leaving 9 bases not matched to a gene. Germline lookup yields CDR1 LGHNA and CDR2 YNFKEQ. The CDR3 is CASSPGQGVPYGYTF. The CDR3 nucleotides read TGTGCCAGCAGCCCCGGTCAGGGGGTCCCCTATGGCTACACCTTC.